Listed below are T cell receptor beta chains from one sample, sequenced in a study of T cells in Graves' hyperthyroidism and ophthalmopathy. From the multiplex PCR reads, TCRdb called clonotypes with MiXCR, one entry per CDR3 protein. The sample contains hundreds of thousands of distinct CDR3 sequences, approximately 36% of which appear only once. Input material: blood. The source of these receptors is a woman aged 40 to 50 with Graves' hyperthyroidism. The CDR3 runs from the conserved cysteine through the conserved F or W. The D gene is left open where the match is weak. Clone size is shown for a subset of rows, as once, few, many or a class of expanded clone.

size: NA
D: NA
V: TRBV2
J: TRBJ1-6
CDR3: CASSDREPYNSPLHF
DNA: TGTGCCAGCAGTGACAGGGAGCCCTATAATTCACCCCTCCACTTT

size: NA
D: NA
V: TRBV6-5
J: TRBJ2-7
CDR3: CASMGGAPYEQYF
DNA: TGTGCCAGCATGGGCGGAGCCCCCTACGAGCAGTACTTC

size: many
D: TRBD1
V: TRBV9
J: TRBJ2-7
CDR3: CASSALDGTGFSEQYF
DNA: TGTGCCAGCAGCGCCCTAGACGGGACAGGGTTTTCCGAGCAGTACTTC

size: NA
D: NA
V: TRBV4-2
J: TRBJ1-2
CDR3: CASSQDREDYTF
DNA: TGTGCCAGCAGCCAAGACAGGGAGGACTACACCTTC

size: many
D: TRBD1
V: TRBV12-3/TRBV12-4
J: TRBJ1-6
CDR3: CASSLPGQGPLHF
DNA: TGTGCCAGCAGTTTACCGGGACAGGGACCCCTCCACTTT

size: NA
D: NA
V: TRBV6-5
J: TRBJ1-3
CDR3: CASSYSIWGSGNTIYF
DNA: TGTGCCAGCAGTTACTCGATCTGGGGATCTGGAAACACCATATATTTT

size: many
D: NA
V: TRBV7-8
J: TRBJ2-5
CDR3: CASSLYGGETQYF
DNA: TGTGCCAGCAGCTTATACGGGGGAGAGACCCAGTACTTC

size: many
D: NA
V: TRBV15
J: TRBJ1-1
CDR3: CATSISEGSEAFF
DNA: TGTGCCACCAGCATTTCAGAAGGTTCTGAAGCTTTCTTT

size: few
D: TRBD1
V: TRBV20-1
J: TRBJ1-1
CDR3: CSARDLLRGDTEAFF
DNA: TGCAGTGCTAGAGATCTTCTCAGGGGGGACACTGAAGCTTTCTTT

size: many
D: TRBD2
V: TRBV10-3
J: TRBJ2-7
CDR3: CAIASGTYEQYF
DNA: TGTGCCATCGCTAGCGGGACCTACGAGCAGTACTTC

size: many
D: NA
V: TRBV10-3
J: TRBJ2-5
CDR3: CAISEFDSTVLETQYF
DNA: TGTGCCATCAGTGAATTCGACTCTACAGTACTAGAGACCCAGTACTTC

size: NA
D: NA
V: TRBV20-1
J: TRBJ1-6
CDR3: CSARAYPVANSPLHF
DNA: TGCAGTGCTAGAGCCTATCCCGTGGCTAATTCACCCCTCCACTTT

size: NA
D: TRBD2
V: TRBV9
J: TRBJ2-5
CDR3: CASSVGVLAGRETQYF
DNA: TGTGCCAGCAGCGTCGGGGTACTAGCGGGACGAGAGACCCAGTACTTC

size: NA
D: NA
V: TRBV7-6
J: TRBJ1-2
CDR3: CASSLDFLDSYNYGYTF
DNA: TGTGCCAGCAGCTTAGATTTTTTGGACAGTTATAACTATGGCTACACCTTC

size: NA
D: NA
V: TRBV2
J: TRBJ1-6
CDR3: CASTVWNSPLHF
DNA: TGTGCCAGCACGGTCTGGAATTCACCCCTCCACTTT

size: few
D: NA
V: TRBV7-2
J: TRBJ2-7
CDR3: CASGLFYEQYF
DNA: TGTGCCAGCGGGCTTTTCTACGAGCAGTACTTC

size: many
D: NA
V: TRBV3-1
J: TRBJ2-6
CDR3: CASSQVSGANVLTF
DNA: TGTGCCAGCAGCCAAGTAAGCGGGGCCAACGTCCTGACTTTC

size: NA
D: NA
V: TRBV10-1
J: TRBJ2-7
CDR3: CASSEGGGREQYF
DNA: TGCGCCAGCAGTGAGGGGGGAGGACGGGAGCAGTACTTC

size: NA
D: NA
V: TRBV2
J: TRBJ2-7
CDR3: CASLSVRKSYEQYF
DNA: TGTGCCAGCCTATCGGTTAGGAAATCCTACGAGCAGTACTTC

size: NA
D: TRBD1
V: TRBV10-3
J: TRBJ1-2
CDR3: CAISQGQGRGYTF
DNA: TGTGCCATCAGTCAGGGACAGGGACGAGGCTACACCTTC

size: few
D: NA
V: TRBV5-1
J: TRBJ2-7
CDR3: CASSLGGHIGGEQYF
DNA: TGCGCCAGCAGCTTGGGGGGGCACATCGGCGGCGAGCAGTACTTC

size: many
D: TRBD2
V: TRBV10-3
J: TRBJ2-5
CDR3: CAISETSGRSLSSETQYF
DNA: TGTGCCATCAGTGAGACAAGCGGGAGAAGTCTAAGTTCAGAGACCCAGTACTTC

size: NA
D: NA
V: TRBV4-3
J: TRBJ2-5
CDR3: CASSQVGQEETQYF
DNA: TGCGCCAGCAGCCAAGTAGGTCAGGAAGAGACCCAGTACTTC